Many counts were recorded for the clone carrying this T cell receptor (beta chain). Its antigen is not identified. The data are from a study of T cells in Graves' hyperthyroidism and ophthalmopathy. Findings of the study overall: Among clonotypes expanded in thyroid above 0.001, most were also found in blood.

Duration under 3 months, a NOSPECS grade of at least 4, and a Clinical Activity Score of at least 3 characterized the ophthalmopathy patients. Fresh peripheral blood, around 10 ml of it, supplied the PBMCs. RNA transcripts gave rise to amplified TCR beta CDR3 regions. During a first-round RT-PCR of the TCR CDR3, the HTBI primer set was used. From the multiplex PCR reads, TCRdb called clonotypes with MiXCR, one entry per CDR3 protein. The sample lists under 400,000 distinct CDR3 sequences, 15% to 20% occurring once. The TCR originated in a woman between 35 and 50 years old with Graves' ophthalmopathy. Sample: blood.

CDR3 residues: CASSRGPSGVYEQYF. Written as DNA, the CDR3 is TGTGCCAGCAGCCGGGGGCCTAGCGGGGTCTACGAGCAGTACTTC. The J gene is TRBJ2-7, the V gene TRBV9; 9 nucleotides align to TRBD2. V gave up 4 bases and J gave up 3 bases; unmatched junction bases: 8. Germline assignment: CDR1 SGDLS and CDR2 YYNGEE. The CDR3 sequence is 15 residues long.